This T cell receptor (beta chain) comes out of a study of cytomegalovirus exposure and HLA in healthy donors. Turning to the study itself: When 398 donors were genotyped, around 77% of them were found to fall in the Caucasian-associated ancestry cluster.

The primer mix had 60 Vbeta and 13 Jbeta primers. Clones were sequenced by immunoSEQ multiplex PCR, and TCRdb holds only the in-frame ones, with some missing. Of over 150,000 clones listed, 60% to 80% are singletons. This CDR3 comprises 15 residues. Trimming took off 7 bases at V and 2 bases at J, with 15 bases between the two ends. Germline CDR1 and CDR2: LNHDA and SQIVND (reference sequence). J is TRBJ2-1 and V is TRBV19, with D possibly matching TRBD2 (6 bases). The receptor was derived from a young woman in good health and CMV-seronegative. Sample: PBMCs. CDR3 bases: TGTGCCAGTAAGGAGGCTAGCGTCGCCTACAATGAGCAGTTCTTC. This encodes CASKEASVAYNEQFF.